These T cell receptor beta chains were read from a single sample in a study of precursors of human CD4 cytotoxic T cells. TCRdb analysed the reads with MiXCR anew, one entry per CDR3 protein. The sample includes roughly 740 distinct CDR3 sequences, around a fifth seen only once; the top ten take more than 12%. The sample consisted of memory CD4+ T cells from blood (PBMCs). These receptor sequences come from a human donor in good health. Each CDR3 is given with its conserved first and last residue. D genes are given only for firm matches. Some rows have no size entry. The others give once, few or many, or a class for an expanded clone.

clone_size	d_call	v_call	j_call	cdr3_aa	cdr3_nt
-	TRBD1	TRBV4-1	TRBJ2-7	CASSQEIPGQGYEQYF	TGCGCCAGCAGCCAAGAAATACCGGGACAGGGGTACGAGCAGTACTTC
once	TRBD2	TRBV20-1	TRBJ2-1	CSADAGDTGMYNEQFF	TGCAGTGCTGACGCGGGGGATACGGGCATGTACAATGAGCAGTTCTTC
large	-	TRBV7-8	TRBJ1-3	CASSLFGNTIYF	TGTGCCAGCAGCCTTTTTGGAAACACCATATATTTT
few	TRBD1	TRBV5-1	TRBJ1-1	CASSLAGGKTEAFF	TGCGCCAGCAGCTTGGCAGGGGGCAAGACTGAAGCTTTCTTT
hyperexpanded	-	TRBV27	TRBJ1-6	CASSLRSYSPLHF	TGTGCCAGCAGTTTGAGATCTTATTCACCCCTCCACTTT
large	-	TRBV2	TRBJ2-5	CASSEGRRARETQYF	TGTGCCAGCAGTGAAGGGCGGAGGGCTCGGGAGACCCAGTACTTC
large	-	TRBV6-6	TRBJ1-6	CASTKGTQNSPLHF	TGTGCCAGCACCAAAGGGACACAGAATTCACCCCTCCACTTT
large	TRBD1	TRBV20-1	TRBJ1-1	CSARGQGQGAEAFF	TGCAGTGCTAGAGGACAGGGCCAAGGAGCTGAAGCTTTCTTT
few	-	TRBV27	TRBJ2-3	CASPTGKGAGTDTQYF	TGTGCCAGCCCGACAGGCAAAGGGGCGGGCACAGATACGCAGTATTTT
large	TRBD2	TRBV2	TRBJ2-1	CASSEAGPPSGKKDDEQFF	TGTGCCAGCAGTGAAGCGGGGCCTCCTAGCGGGAAGAAGGATGATGAGCAGTTCTTC
few	-	TRBV20-1	TRBJ2-1	CSGLPGNEQFF	TGCAGTGGCCTCCCAGGGAATGAGCAGTTCTTC
medium-sized	TRBD2	TRBV20-1	TRBJ2-1	CSASTPSGRSNEQFF	TGCAGTGCCAGCACTCCTAGCGGGAGATCCAATGAGCAGTTCTTC
large	-	TRBV6-4	TRBJ2-5	CASTKRTQYF	TGTGCCAGCACCAAGAGGACCCAGTACTTC
large	-	TRBV13	TRBJ2-5	CASSSVAGTYQETQYF	TGTGCCAGCAGCTCCGTTGCGGGGACGTACCAAGAGACCCAGTACTTC
large	-	TRBV9	TRBJ1-4	CASSPMGETNEKLFF	TGTGCCAGCAGCCCTATGGGGGAAACTAATGAAAAACTGTTTTTT
large	-	TRBV29-1	TRBJ1-1	CSGLRGNTEAFF	TGCAGCGGCCTCAGGGGGAACACTGAAGCTTTCTTT
-	-	TRBV5-1	TRBJ2-1	CASSYGTGSYNEQFF	TGCGCCAGCAGCTACGGGACTGGGTCCTACAATGAGCAGTTCTTC
-	-	TRBV19	TRBJ2-2	CASTTGTNTGELFF	TGTGCCAGCACGACAGGAACGAACACCGGGGAGCTGTTTTTT
-	-	TRBV4-3	TRBJ2-3	CASSQEASPDTQYF	TGCGCCAGCAGCCAAGAAGCTAGCCCAGATACGCAGTATTTT
large	-	TRBV7-9	TRBJ2-3	CASSRTDTQYF	TGTGCCAGCAGTAGAACAGATACGCAGTATTTT
few	-	TRBV7-2	TRBJ2-3	CASSRQGGLSTDTQYF	TGTGCCAGCAGCCGTCAAGGCGGATTAAGCACAGATACGCAGTATTTT
-	TRBD1	TRBV6-1	TRBJ2-6	CASSYSTGGRSGANVLTF	TGTGCCAGCAGTTATTCGACAGGGGGCAGGTCTGGGGCCAACGTCCTGACTTTC
few	TRBD2	TRBV5-1	TRBJ2-7	CASSLGSGNYEQYF	TGCGCCAGCAGCTTGGGGAGCGGGAACTACGAGCAGTACTTC
large	-	TRBV14	TRBJ2-5	CASSQDLRETQYF	TGTGCCAGCAGCCAAGATCTGAGGGAGACCCAGTACTTC
large	-	TRBV5-1	TRBJ2-5	CASSSPDRETQYF	TGCGCCAGCAGCTCCCCGGACCGAGAGACCCAGTACTTC
-	-	TRBV7-2	TRBJ2-1	CASSQSRISGDEQFF	TGTGCCAGCAGCCAGTCTCGGATCTCTGGGGACGAGCAGTTCTTC
few	TRBD1	TRBV20-1	TRBJ1-2	CSARGTGGDYGYTF	TGCAGTGCTAGAGGGACAGGGGGTGACTATGGCTACACCTTC
-	TRBD1	TRBV11-2	TRBJ2-2	CASRNTGGPAGELFF	TGTGCCAGCAGGAATACAGGGGGCCCCGCCGGGGAGCTGTTTTTT
few	TRBD2	TRBV24-1	TRBJ2-1	CATSDLGLAGVEQFF	TGTGCCACCAGTGATTTGGGACTAGCGGGAGTTGAGCAGTTCTTC
-	TRBD1	TRBV6-1	TRBJ1-5	CASSYTGQGDQPQHF	TGTGCCAGCAGCTATACCGGACAGGGTGATCAGCCCCAGCATTTT
large	-	TRBV5-6	TRBJ1-2	CASSSPVTGSSTF	TGTGCCAGCAGCTCCCCGGTCACAGGGTCTAGCACCTTC
large	-	TRBV3-1	TRBJ2-1	CASRGVGDYNEQFF	TGTGCCAGCAGGGGTGTCGGGGACTACAATGAGCAGTTCTTC
large	-	TRBV29-1	TRBJ1-1	CSALDGNTEAFF	TGCAGCGCTCTGGACGGGAACACTGAAGCTTTCTTT
-	TRBD2	TRBV7-3	TRBJ2-1	CASSSSGLAGGGEQFF	TGTGCCAGCAGCTCTTCGGGACTAGCGGGAGGGGGTGAGCAGTTCTTC
-	-	TRBV30	TRBJ2-5	CAWSAIEPQYF	TGTGCCTGGAGCGCAATTGAACCCCAGTACTTC
few	-	TRBV12-3/TRBV12-4	TRBJ1-5	CASSSLDQPQHF	TGTGCCAGCTCCTCCCTAGATCAGCCCCAGCATTTT
large	-	TRBV24-1	TRBJ2-5	CATTGRAQETQYF	TGTGCCACCACGGGCAGGGCACAAGAGACCCAGTACTTC
few	-	TRBV19	TRBJ2-6	CASNTGGANVLTF	TGTGCCAGTAACACAGGGGGGGCCAACGTCCTGACTTTC
large	TRBD1	TRBV5-1	TRBJ1-4	CASSLADRTGGQATNEKLFF	TGCGCCAGCAGCTTGGCCGACAGGACAGGGGGCCAGGCAACTAATGAAAAACTGTTTTTT
few	-	TRBV10-3	TRBJ1-5	CADPGGTLFSNQPQHF	TGTGCCGATCCAGGCGGGACACTTTTTAGCAATCAGCCCCAGCATTTT
-	-	TRBV19	TRBJ1-1	CASSIYPDQNTEAFF	TGTGCCAGTAGTATATATCCTGACCAGAACACTGAAGCTTTCTTT
-	TRBD2	TRBV12-3/TRBV12-4	TRBJ2-7	CASRDGGGEQYF	TGTGCCAGCAGAGATGGGGGGGGCGAGCAGTACTTC
medium-sized	-	TRBV12-3/TRBV12-4	TRBJ2-3	CASRQEVFTDTQYF	TGTGCCAGCAGGCAGGAAGTCTTCACAGATACGCAGTATTTT
few	-	TRBV20-1	TRBJ2-4	CSAGRSGGGRYF	TGCAGTGCTGGCAGGTCAGGGGGGGGTCGTTACTTC
-	-	TRBV11-2	TRBJ2-7	CASSLTDETYEQYF	TGTGCCAGCAGCTTAACCGACGAAACCTACGAGCAGTACTTC
large	-	TRBV6-5	TRBJ2-1	CASSYDSDGRGGQFF	TGTGCCAGCAGTTACGATTCGGACGGCCGGGGCGGGCAGTTCTTC
large	TRBD2	TRBV20-1	TRBJ2-7	CSAAGAAGGSYEQYF	TGCAGTGCTGCCGGGGCCGCGGGAGGTTCCTACGAGCAGTACTTC
few	TRBD2	TRBV28	TRBJ2-5	CASSPTGAGARETQYF	TGTGCCAGCAGCCCGACTGGGGCGGGAGCGCGGGAGACCCAGTACTTC
large	TRBD2	TRBV7-9	TRBJ2-5	CASSFSPGTSGRVGETQYF	TGTGCCAGCAGCTTTTCCCCGGGGACTAGCGGGAGGGTCGGGGAGACCCAGTACTTC